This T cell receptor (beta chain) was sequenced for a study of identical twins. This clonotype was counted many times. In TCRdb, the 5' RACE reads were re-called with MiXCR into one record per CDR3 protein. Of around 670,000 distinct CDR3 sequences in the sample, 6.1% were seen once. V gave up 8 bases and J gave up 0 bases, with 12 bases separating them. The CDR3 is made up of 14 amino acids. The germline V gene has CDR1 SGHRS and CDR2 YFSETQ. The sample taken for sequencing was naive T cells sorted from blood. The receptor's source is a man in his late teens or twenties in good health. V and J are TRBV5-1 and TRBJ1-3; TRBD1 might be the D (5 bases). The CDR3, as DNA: TGCGCCAGTCGGGACCTATCCTCTGGAAACACCATATATTTT. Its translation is CASRDLSSGNTIYF.